Below are 14 T cell receptor beta chains sequenced from a single sample in a study of blood T cell repertoires in COVID-19 (dated by TCRdb to 2018 to 2021). Receptors were amplified or captured by the immunoSEQ multiplex PCR assay. TCRdb stores this immuneACCESS table with in-frame sequences only. Part of the clones is absent; in the studies checked, under half of the shortfall reflects unresolved V genes, and no reason is known for the rest. This sample comprises some 140,000 clones, about 90% of them detected only once. Together, the top ten hold roughly 0.54% of the sample. Sequencing was carried out using peripheral blood. The source of these receptors is a man aged 45-60 years with acute or convalescent COVID-19.

The sample holds a few counts of this clone. The chain links TRBV28 to TRBJ1-6, with 9 positions matching TRBD1. Looked up from germline, CDR1 is MDHEN and CDR2 is SYDVKM. This CDR3 comprises 15 residues. After removal of 3 bases from V and 10 bases from J, the junction contained 7 bases not matched to a gene. CDR3 DNA sequence: TGTGCCAGCAGTTTGTTACAGGGGGCCGGCTCACCCCTCCACTTT. Its translation: CASSLLQGAGSPLHF.

This chain joins TRBV27 and TRBJ2-7; D is unresolved. This CDR3 is built from 13 residues. Trimming stripped 5 bases from V and 4 bases from J, with 12 bases between. The germline CDR1 and CDR2 sequences are MNHEY and SMNVEV (reference sequence). The CDR3 loop reads CASSPPGPYEQYF. In nucleotides, the CDR3 is TGTGCCAGCAGTCCACCCGGTCCGTACGAGCAGTACTTC.

This CDR3 is CASSLVAGRPTDTQYF. DNA for the CDR3: TGTGCCAGCAGCTTGGTAGCGGGGCGTCCCACAGATACGCAGTATTTT. This chain uses TRBV7-2 with TRBJ2-3; 8 bases fit TRBD2. This CDR3 spans 16 amino acids. Germline V gene sequence: CDR1 SGHTA, CDR2 FQGNSA. The V gene end was trimmed by 3 bases and the J gene end by 2 bases; junction bases not matched to a gene: 7.

The rearrangement uses TRBV18 and TRBJ1-1; 9 bases map to TRBD1. Germline V gene sequence: CDR1 KGHSH, CDR2 LQKENI. The CDR3 is made up of 14 amino acids. Unmatched junction bases numbered 3, after V lost 6 bases and J lost 1 base. The CDR3 loop is CASSLDRGNTEAFF. DNA for the CDR3: TGTGCCAGCTCTCTGGACAGGGGGAACACTGAAGCTTTCTTT.

The V call is TRBV4-3, the J call TRBJ2-3; D remains unclear. V lost 0 bases to trimming and J lost 0 bases, with 10 bases between them. CDR1 is LGHNA, CDR2 YSLEER, per germline. The CDR3 consists of 16 residues. The CDR3 DNA reads TGCGCCAGCAGCCAAGAACGCGCTAGTAGCACAGATACGCAGTATTTT. It specifies CASSQERASSTDTQYF.

The V and J genes are TRBV9 and TRBJ1-6; the D is unclear. V dropped 1 base and J dropped 9 bases, with 8 bases sitting between them. This CDR3 has 13 amino acids. The V gene's germline CDR1 is SGDLS and CDR2 YYNGEE. The CDR3 is CASSVSRISPLHF. As DNA, the CDR3 is TGTGCCAGCAGCGTATCTAGGATTTCACCCCTCCACTTT.

The gene calls are TRBV28 and TRBJ2-7, with 7 bases fitting TRBD1. There are 13 residues in the CDR3. The V segment lost 7 bases and the J segment 7 bases; nucleotides outside the gene matches: 10. Per germline, CDR1 MDHEN and CDR2 SYDVKM. In DNA form, the CDR3 reads TGTGCCAGCACGGCAGGGGGTTCTCGGGAGCAGTACTTC. Its protein product is CASTAGGSREQYF.

DNA of the CDR3: TGTGCCAGCAGTTCGACAGGGGGCACAGATACGCAGTATTTT. Protein sequence: CASSSTGGTDTQYF. The chain recombines TRBV6-2 or TRBV6-3 with TRBJ2-3, with 8 bases identical to TRBD1. V was pared by 4 bases and J by 1 base, with 1 base of the junction left unmatched. CDR1 and CDR2 (germline): MNHEY, SVGEGT. This CDR3 is 14 amino acids long.

The rearrangement links TRBV7-6 to TRBJ1-3; D unclear. The CDR3 is 13 residues long. Per germline, CDR1 SGHVS and CDR2 FNYEAQ. Trimming pared 5 bases from V and 0 bases from J, leaving 5 bases between. The DNA of the CDR3 is TGTGCCAGCAGCCCCTCCTCTGGAAACACCATATATTTT. It encodes CASSPSSGNTIYF.

The rearrangement joins TRBV10-2 to TRBJ1-2; 7 nucleotides line up with TRBD1. The CDR3 loop spans 15 amino acids. Germline values: CDR1 WSHSY, CDR2 SAAADI. The V segment lost 5 bases and the J segment 4 bases; nucleotides outside the gene matches: 10. CDR3 coding DNA: TGCGCCAGCAGTCCCACAGGGGACATGGGCTATGGCTACACCTTC. This sequence encodes CASSPTGDMGYGYTF.

This clone showed up just once. The V call is TRBV6-5, the J call TRBJ1-1, with D unresolved. V was shortened by 6 bases and J by 4 bases, with 15 bases between the two germline ends. There are 14 residues in the CDR3. Germline values: CDR1 MNHEY, CDR2 SVGAGI. The DNA of the CDR3 is TGTGCCAGCAGCCCCCAGGCCCTATCCACTGAAGCTTTCTTT. This encodes CASSPQALSTEAFF.

The rearrangement links TRBV30 to TRBJ2-1, with 8 bases aligning to TRBD1. CDR1 and CDR2 (germline): GTSNPN, SVGIG (reference sequence). CDR3 size: 17 residues. J gave up 6 bases and V 1 base, and 14 bases lay outside the gene matches. Here the CDR3 DNA reads TGTGCCTGGAGTGACCCACGAGTCAGGGGGCTAGGCAATGAGCAGTTCTTC. Translated: CAWSDPRVRGLGNEQFF.

The V and J genes are TRBV14 and TRBJ1-6; perhaps TRBD1 as D (6 bases). V lost 0 bases and J 7 bases, leaving 16 bases between the germline ends. Germline loops: CDR1 SGHDN, CDR2 FVKESK. CDR3 size: 17 residues. CDR3 DNA sequence: TGTGCCAGCAGCCAAGAATGGGGGGGGCACGGGAATTCACCCCTCCACTTT. Its translation: CASSQEWGGHGNSPLHF.

The CDR3 nucleotides read TGTGCCAGCAGTTTATCGCAGGGGGCGGGGTACACCTTC. Residues: CASSLSQGAGYTF. This sequence joins TRBV28 and TRBJ1-2, with TRBD1 matching over 8 bases. The CDR3 totals 13 residues. Germline V lookup: CDR1 MDHEN, CDR2 SYDVKM. V trimming: 1 base; J trimming: 11 bases; junction bases outside the gene matches: 6.